Presented here are 19 T cell receptor beta chains from one specimen sequenced in a study of PD-L1 blockade in urothelial cancer. Clones were sequenced by immunoSEQ multiplex PCR, and TCRdb holds only the in-frame ones, with some missing. The table lists about 45,000 clones, about 91% of them singletons, with about 4.2% in the top ten. The sequencing used PBMCs, collected around atezolizumab (anti-PD-L1) treatment. The receptor set was obtained from a man of 80 years or more with urothelial cancer.

V gene TRBV19 combines with J gene TRBJ2-2; D is ambiguous. The CDR3 covers 14 residues. V gave up 3 bases and J gave up 7 bases, with 12 bases separating them. Germline V gene lookup returns CDR1 LNHDA and CDR2 SQIVND (reference sequence). CDR3 in amino acids: CASSISGFFGELFF. Written as DNA, the CDR3 is TGTGCCAGTAGTATCTCAGGTTTCTTCGGGGAGCTGTTTTTT. The full variable domain, its missing parts supplied by reference TRBV19 and TRBJ2-2, is DGGITQSPKYLFRKEGQNVTLSCEQNLNHDAMYWYRQDPGQGLRLIYYSQIVNDFQKGDIAEGYSVSREKKESFPLTVTSAQKNPTAFYLCASSISGFFGELFFGEGSRLTVL.

The chain carries TRBV5-1 and TRBJ2-2; 10 bases match TRBD2. This CDR3 region has 17 residues. CDR1 and CDR2 (germline): SGHRS, YFSETQ. J gave up 2 bases and V 0 bases, and 4 bases lay outside the gene matches. The CDR3 region has the DNA TGCGCCAGCAGCTTGGAACTAGCGGGATCTAACACCGGGGAGCTGTTTTTT. This encodes CASSLELAGSNTGELFF.

This chain links TRBV15 with TRBJ2-7; tentative D call: TRBD1 (6 bases). The ends were cut back, 9 bases at V and 6 bases at J, with 21 bases in the middle. Germline CDR1 reads LNHNV; CDR2 reads YYDKDF (reference sequence). The CDR3 sequence is 14 residues long. Here the CDR3 DNA reads TGTGCCACTTCCCTGGTACAGGGAGTGGGCGAGCAGTACTTC. Translating it yields CATSLVQGVGEQYF.

The rearrangement uses TRBV5-4 and TRBJ1-1; TRBD1 is a possible D gene (5 bases). This CDR3 has 17 amino acids. V was cut by 2 bases and J by 0 bases, with 17 bases left in between. CDR1 is SGHNT, CDR2 YYREEE, per germline (reference sequence). The DNA of the CDR3 is TGTGCCAGCAGCTTAATCCCTAGAAGGGGCCTGAACACTGAAGCTTTCTTT. Encoded protein: CASSLIPRRGLNTEAFF.

This clone was found a few times. The chain carries TRBV29-1 and TRBJ1-1; D is unresolved. Germline V gene sequence: CDR1 SQVTM, CDR2 ANQGSEA. The V end was cut by 0 bases, the J end by 5 bases, with 7 bases between. The CDR3 sequence is 12 residues long. For the CDR3, the DNA is TGCAGCGTTGAAGATCGCAGGACTGAAGCTTTCTTT. It yields the protein CSVEDRRTEAFF.

The sample holds a few counts of this clone. The chain combines TRBV6-1 with TRBJ1-5, with D possibly being TRBD1 (6 bases). Trimming shortened V by 3 bases and J by 5 bases, and 8 bases separated the two germline ends. This CDR3 contains 13 residues. CDR1 is MNHNS, CDR2 SASEGT, per germline. CDR3 in amino acids: CASSETGDQPQHF. Written as DNA, the CDR3 is TGTGCCAGCAGTGAGACAGGTGATCAGCCCCAGCATTTT.

The rearrangement uses TRBV6-5 and TRBJ1-1; D perhaps matches TRBD1 (5 bases). The ends were cut back, 6 bases at V and 11 bases at J, with 19 bases in the middle. The CDR3 consists of 13 residues. Per germline, CDR1 MNHEY and CDR2 SVGAGI. The DNA of the CDR3 is TGTGCCAGCAGACGGGGGACTGCATTGCTTGCTTTCTTT. This gives the protein CASRRGTALLAFF.

The J gene is TRBJ1-5, the V gene TRBV28; D possibly corresponds to TRBD1 (6 bases). Germline lookup yields CDR1 MDHEN and CDR2 SYDVKM. Between the trimmed V and J ends, which lost 4 bases and 2 bases, there was a span of 12 bases. This CDR3 is 15 amino acids long. The CDR3 is CASSSNRVRNQPQHF. CDR3 DNA: TGTGCCAGCAGTTCCAACAGGGTCCGCAATCAGCCCCAGCATTTT.

The J gene is TRBJ2-1, the V gene TRBV9; TRBD2 matches at 11 bases. Trimming took 4 bases from V and 5 from J; bases not matched to a gene: 5. The CDR3 spans 15 residues. CDR1 is SGDLS and CDR2 is YYNGEE in the germline V gene. As DNA, the CDR3 is TGTGCCAGCAGCTCCCAACTAGCGGGAGACAATGAGCAGTTCTTC. As protein: CASSSQLAGDNEQFF.

The sample holds a few counts of this clone. V gene TRBV5-1 combines with J gene TRBJ1-4; D gene unclear. Germline loops: CDR1 SGHRS, CDR2 YFSETQ. With 2 bases removed from V and 0 bases from J, the gap between germline ends came to 14 bases. There are 17 residues in the CDR3. The CDR3 region is CASSFGSPTATNEKLFF. Here the CDR3 DNA reads TGCGCCAGCAGCTTTGGCTCCCCGACTGCAACTAATGAAAAACTGTTTTTT.

This clone was seen a single time. The chain carries TRBV14 and TRBJ2-3; D possibly corresponds to TRBD1 (5 bases). The CDR3 spans 14 residues. The germline V gene has CDR1 SGHDN and CDR2 FVKESK. Between the trimmed V and J ends, which lost 3 bases and 8 bases, there was a span of 15 bases. CDR3 sequence (DNA): TGTGCCAGCAGCCATCAGGGTCGGGTGGTTACGCAGTATTTT. Its protein product is CASSHQGRVVTQYF.

The chain is built from TRBV25-1 and TRBJ1-3, with TRBD1 matching over 8 bases. Trimming took 3 bases from V and 0 from J; bases not matched to a gene: 4. The CDR3 covers 16 residues. Germline V CDR1 and CDR2: MGHDK, SYGVNS. CDR3 residues: CASSETGVPSGNTIYF. In DNA, the CDR3 is TGTGCCAGCAGTGAGACAGGGGTACCCTCTGGAAACACCATATATTTT.

DNA of the CDR3: TGTGCCAGTAGTATTGCGGTAATCTCTGGACAGGCTAATCCTGAAGCTTTCTTT. Translation gives CASSIAVISGQANPEAFF. The gene calls are TRBV19 and TRBJ1-1, with 7 bases matching TRBD1. The germline V gene encodes CDR1 LNHDA and CDR2 SQIVND (reference sequence). Trimming took 3 bases from V and 6 from J; bases not matched to a gene: 19. The CDR3 runs to 18 residues.

The CDR3 DNA reads TGTGCCAGCAGCGGGGGACAGCGGGTTGGAGAGACCCAGTACTTC. This sequence encodes CASSGGQRVGETQYF. The chain joins TRBV14 to TRBJ2-5, with D possibly TRBD1 on 7 matching bases. The CDR3 extends over 15 amino acids. Germline V gene data show CDR1 as SGHDN and CDR2 as FVKESK. V was cut by 5 bases and J by 4 bases, with 17 bases left in between.

The V gene is TRBV30, the J gene TRBJ1-2, with D possibly being TRBD1 (6 bases). V was pared by 5 bases and J by 4 bases, with 17 bases between. Germline CDR1 reads GTSNPN; CDR2 reads SVGIG (reference sequence). CDR3 size: 14 residues. CDR3 in DNA: TGTGCCTGGTTCCCCTTGGGGGGGGCCTATGGCTACACCTTC. Amino acid sequence: CAWFPLGGAYGYTF.

This rearrangement joins TRBV5-1 to TRBJ1-2; tentatively, D is TRBD1 (5 bases). V lost 7 bases and J lost 5, with 18 bases in between. This CDR3 has 14 residues. Germline-derived CDR1 and CDR2 are SGHRS and YFSETQ. CDR3 DNA sequence: TGCGCCAGCCGCGAGGGTGGGGCGGGATATGGCTACACCTTC. Amino acids: CASREGGAGYGYTF.

This chain joins TRBV7-2 and TRBJ2-2; 8 bases fit TRBD1. CDR1 is SGHTA, CDR2 FQGNSA, per germline. With V trimmed by 4 bases and J by 3 bases, 7 bases remained unmatched. This CDR3 has 16 residues. CDR3 nucleotide sequence: TGTGCCAGCAGCTGGGGACAGGCGTTTGACACCGGGGAGCTGTTTTTT. It encodes CASSWGQAFDTGELFF.

The V and J genes are TRBV6-1 and TRBJ2-5; possibly TRBD1 for D (5 bases). The CDR3 covers 12 residues. V lost 6 bases to trimming and J lost 11 bases, with 16 bases between them. Germline loops: CDR1 MNHNS, CDR2 SASEGT. CDR3 nucleotides: TGTGCCAGCAGGGAGCAGGGATGGCCTCAGTACTTC. Residues: CASREQGWPQYF.

The genes are TRBV2 and TRBJ2-1; D is possibly TRBD1 (5 bases). The CDR3 runs to 15 residues. The V gene's germline CDR1 is SNHLY and CDR2 FYNNEI. The V and J ends lost 7 bases and 0 bases respectively, with 13 bases between them. CDR3 DNA: TGTGCCAGCATTCGGACACAAAGCTCCTACAATGAGCAGTTCTTC. Translation gives CASIRTQSSYNEQFF.